The TCR beta chain under discussion was sequenced for a study of T cells in Graves' hyperthyroidism and ophthalmopathy. Deletions cut 4 bases from V and 4 bases from J, with 12 bases between. The CDR3 has 14 residues. CDR1 and CDR2 (germline): SGHDT, YYEEEE. The source material, RNA transcripts, was used to amplify TCR beta CDR3 regions. HTBI primers were employed in a first-round RT-PCR of the TCR CDR3. TCRdb called the multiplex PCR reads again in MiXCR, with one record for every CDR3 protein. The table records under 350,000 distinct CDR3 sequences, over 15% of them present only once. At least ten counts were recorded for this clonotype. Antigen unknown. Overall study results and limits: Blood also contained most expanded thyroid clonotypes above 0.001.

This chain joins TRBV5-6 and TRBJ2-1; D is unclear. Sequenced input: blood. This TCR derives from a woman aged 55 to 70 with Graves' ophthalmopathy. In nucleotides, the CDR3 is TGTGCCAGCAGCAGAAAAGACGGATACAATGAGCAGTTCTTC. Translating it yields CASSRKDGYNEQFF.